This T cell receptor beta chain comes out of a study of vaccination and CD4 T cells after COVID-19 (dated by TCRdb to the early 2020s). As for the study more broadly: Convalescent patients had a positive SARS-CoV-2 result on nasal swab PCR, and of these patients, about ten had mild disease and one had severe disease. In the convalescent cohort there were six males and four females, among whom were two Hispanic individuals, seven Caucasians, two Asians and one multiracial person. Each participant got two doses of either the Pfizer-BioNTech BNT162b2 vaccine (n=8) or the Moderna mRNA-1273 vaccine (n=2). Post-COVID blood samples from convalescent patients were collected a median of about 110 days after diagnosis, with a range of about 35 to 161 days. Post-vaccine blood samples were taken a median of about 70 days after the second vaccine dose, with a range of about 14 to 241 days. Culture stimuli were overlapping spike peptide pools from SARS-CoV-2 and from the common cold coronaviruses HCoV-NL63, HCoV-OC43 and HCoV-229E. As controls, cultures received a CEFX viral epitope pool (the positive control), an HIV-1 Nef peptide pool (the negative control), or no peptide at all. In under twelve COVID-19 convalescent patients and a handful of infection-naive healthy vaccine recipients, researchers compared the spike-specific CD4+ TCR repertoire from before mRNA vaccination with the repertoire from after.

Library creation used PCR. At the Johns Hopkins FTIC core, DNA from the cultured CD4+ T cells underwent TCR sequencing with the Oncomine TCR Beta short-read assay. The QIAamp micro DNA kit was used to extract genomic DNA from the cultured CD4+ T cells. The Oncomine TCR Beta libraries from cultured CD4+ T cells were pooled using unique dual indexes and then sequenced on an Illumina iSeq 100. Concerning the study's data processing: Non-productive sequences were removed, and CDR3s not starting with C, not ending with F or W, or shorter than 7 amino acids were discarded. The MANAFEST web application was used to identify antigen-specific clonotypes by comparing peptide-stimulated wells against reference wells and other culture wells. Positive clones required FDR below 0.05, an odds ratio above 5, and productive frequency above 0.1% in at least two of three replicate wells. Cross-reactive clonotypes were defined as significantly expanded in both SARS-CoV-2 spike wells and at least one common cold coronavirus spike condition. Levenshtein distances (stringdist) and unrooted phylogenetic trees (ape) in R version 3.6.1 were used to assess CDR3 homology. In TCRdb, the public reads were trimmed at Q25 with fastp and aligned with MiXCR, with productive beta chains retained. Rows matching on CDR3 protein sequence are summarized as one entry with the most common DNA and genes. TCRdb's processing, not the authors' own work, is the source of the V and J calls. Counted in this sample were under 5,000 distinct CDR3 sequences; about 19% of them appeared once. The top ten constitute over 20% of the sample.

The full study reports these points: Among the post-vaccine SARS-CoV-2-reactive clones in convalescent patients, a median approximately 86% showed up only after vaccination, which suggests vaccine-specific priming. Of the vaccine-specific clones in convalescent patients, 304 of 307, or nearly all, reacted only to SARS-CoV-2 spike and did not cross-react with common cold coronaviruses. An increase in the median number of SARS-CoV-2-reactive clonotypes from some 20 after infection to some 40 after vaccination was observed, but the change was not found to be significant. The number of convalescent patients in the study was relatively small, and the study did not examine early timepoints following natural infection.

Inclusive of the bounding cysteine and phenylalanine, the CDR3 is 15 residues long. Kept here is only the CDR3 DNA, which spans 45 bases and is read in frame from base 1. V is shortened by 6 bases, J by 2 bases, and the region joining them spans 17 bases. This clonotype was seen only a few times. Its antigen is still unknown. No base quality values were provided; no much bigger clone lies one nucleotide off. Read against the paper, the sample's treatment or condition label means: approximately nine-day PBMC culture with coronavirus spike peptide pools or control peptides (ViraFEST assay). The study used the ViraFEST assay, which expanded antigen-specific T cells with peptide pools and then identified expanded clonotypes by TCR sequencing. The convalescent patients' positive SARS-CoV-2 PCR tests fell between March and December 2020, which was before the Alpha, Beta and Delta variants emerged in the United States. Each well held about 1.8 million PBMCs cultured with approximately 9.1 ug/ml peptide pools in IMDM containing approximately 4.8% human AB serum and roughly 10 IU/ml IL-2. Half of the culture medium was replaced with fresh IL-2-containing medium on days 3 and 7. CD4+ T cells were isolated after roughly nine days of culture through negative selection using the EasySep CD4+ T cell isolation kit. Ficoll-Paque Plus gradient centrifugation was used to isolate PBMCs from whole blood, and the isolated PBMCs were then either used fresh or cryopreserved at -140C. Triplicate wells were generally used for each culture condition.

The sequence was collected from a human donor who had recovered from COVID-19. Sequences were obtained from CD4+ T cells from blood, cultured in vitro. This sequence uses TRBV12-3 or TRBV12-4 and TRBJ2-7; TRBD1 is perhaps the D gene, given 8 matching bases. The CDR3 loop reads CASSYRGGDPYEQYF. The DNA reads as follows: TGTGCCAGCAGCTACAGGGGGGGAGACCCCTACGAGCAGTACTTC.